A selection of T cell receptor beta chains follows, all from one sample in a study of human T cells and chemical hapten exposure. TCRdb re-called the RACE reads through MiXCR, storing one row per CDR3 protein. Among tens of thousands of distinct CDR3 sequences listed, 11% were seen once. Sequenced here: whole blood, sampled in connection with sensitization to the hapten diphenylcyclopropenone (DPC). The receptors shown here come from a woman under 40 with alopecia areata. Some clones in this sample may be carry-over from other donors' samples. The CDR3 runs from the conserved cysteine through the conserved F or W. D genes are given only for firm matches. The listing skips clone size in some rows; elsewhere it reads once, few, many or a size class.

.	few	TRBV7-9	TRBJ2-2	TGTGCCAGCAGCTTAAGAGGAGGCCTAGCGAGCACCGGGGAGCTGTTTTTT	CASSLRGGLASTGELFF
.	few	TRBV11-2	TRBJ1-1	TGTGTCAGCAGCTTGGGGACGAAGGCGAACACTGAAGCTTTCTTT	CVSSLGTKANTEAFF
.	many	TRBV5-5	TRBJ1-4	TGTGCCAGCAGCTTGGAGGGCAAAGTTAATGAAAAACTGTTTTTT	CASSLEGKVNEKLFF
TRBD1	many	TRBV7-6	TRBJ2-2	TGTGCCAGCAGCTTAGCGAGCGCAGGGGGCAGCACCGGGGAGCTGTTTTTT	CASSLASAGGSTGELFF
.	.	TRBV7-2	TRBJ1-4	TGTGCCAGCAGCTCGGGACTCCTCAGGGATGAAAAACTGTTTTTT	CASSSGLLRDEKLFF
.	.	TRBV7-2	TRBJ2-3	TGTGCCAGCAGCTTACGGCAGACCACAGATACGCAGTATTTT	CASSLRQTTDTQYF
.	few	TRBV11-2	TRBJ2-7	TGTGCCAGCAGCCCCCAACTGCACTCCTACGAGCAGTACTTC	CASSPQLHSYEQYF
.	many	TRBV12-3/TRBV12-4	TRBJ1-5	TGTGCCAGCAGTTTAGGTTGGACGGTTAATCAGCCCCAGCATTTT	CASSLGWTVNQPQHF
.	.	TRBV6-2/TRBV6-3	TRBJ2-1	TGTGCCAGCAGTTATGGACGGGACGGGGATGAGCAGTTCTTC	CASSYGRDGDEQFF
TRBD2	few	TRBV20-1	TRBJ2-3	TGCAGTGCTCTGACAACTAGCGGGGGGGCCGTGGATACGCAGTATTTT	CSALTTSGGAVDTQYF
.	many	TRBV6-2/TRBV6-3	TRBJ1-6	TGTGCCAGCAGTCAACTACGAGGGGTAAATTCACCCCTCCACTTT	CASSQLRGVNSPLHF
.	many	TRBV29-1	TRBJ1-1	TGCAGCGTTGATGCTGGGGAACAAGAAGCTTTCTTT	CSVDAGEQEAFF
.	.	TRBV24-1	TRBJ2-3	TGTGCCACCAGCCCCGGCGAACAGGGATCAGATACGCAGTATTTT	CATSPGEQGSDTQYF
.	.	TRBV7-9	TRBJ1-2	TGTGCCAGCAGCCTCACCCCAGAGGGCTATCGGAATGGCTACACCTTC	CASSLTPEGYRNGYTF
.	many	TRBV28	TRBJ2-2	TGTGCCAGCAGTTTAATTGTGCAGGGGTGGACCGGGGAGCTGTTTTTT	CASSLIVQGWTGELFF
.	many	TRBV4-3	TRBJ1-2	TGCGCCAGCAGCCAAGATCTGGTGGGTGGCTACACCTTC	CASSQDLVGGYTF
.	few	TRBV7-2	TRBJ1-1	TGTGCCAGCAGCTTAGATGAGGGGAGAAACACTGAAGCTTTCTTT	CASSLDEGRNTEAFF
TRBD1	.	TRBV27	TRBJ2-5	TGTGCCAGCAACCCGACAGGGGCAGAGACCCAGTACTTC	CASNPTGAETQYF
.	many	TRBV3-1	TRBJ2-5	TGTGCCAGCAGCCAACTAAGGACCAATCAAGAGACCCAGTACTTC	CASSQLRTNQETQYF
TRBD1	many	TRBV29-1	TRBJ1-1	TGCAGCACCTCAACCTCGGGACAGGGTTGGGGTGAAGCTTTCTTT	CSTSTSGQGWGEAFF
TRBD1	few	TRBV29-1	TRBJ2-4	TGCAGCGTTAGCGCCGGGACAGGGGGCCTAAACATTCAGTACTTC	CSVSAGTGGLNIQYF
.	many	TRBV18	TRBJ2-7	TGTGCCAGCTCAAACAAACAGGCTGCCTACGAGCAGTACTTC	CASSNKQAAYEQYF